Detailed here is one T cell receptor beta chain. The data originate from a study of T cell responses to AZD1222 COVID-19 vaccine. Data came from immunoSEQ multiplex PCR; TCRdb stores just in-frame clones and leaves some out. The top ten hold around 4.5% of the sample, which has around 150,000 clones, roughly 90% seen once. This CDR3 is 15 amino acids long. Germline V gene lookup returns CDR1 SGHTA and CDR2 FQGTGA. V was clipped by 4 bases and J by 0 bases; unmatched bases: 2. Sequencing used peripheral blood, obtained 28 days after the second AZD1222 dose. The chain uses TRBV7-3 and TRBJ2-2; TRBD1 agrees at 7 bases. The receptor's source is an adult who received the AZD1222 COVID-19 vaccine. CDR3 sequence: CASSSDRANTGELFF. CDR3 bases: TGTGCCAGCAGCTCCGACAGGGCGAACACCGGGGAGCTGTTTTTT. Based on the CDR3 plus reference TRBV7-3 and TRBJ2-2, the full variable domain is GAGVSQTPSNKVTEKGKYVELRCDPISGHTALYWYRQSLGQGPEFLIYFQGTGAADDSGLPNDRFFAVRPEGSVSTLKIQRTERGDSAVYLCASSSDRANTGELFFGEGSRLTVL.